This TCR beta chain was recovered during a study of blood T cells in healthy people across ages. Study-wide findings and caveats: Significant beta diversity loss was already apparent by age around 36, declining roughly linearly.

Each individual donor underwent a draw of around 9.8 milliliters of peripheral blood. The CDR3 is made up of 14 amino acids. Per germline, CDR1 DFQATT and CDR2 SNEGSKA (reference sequence). Alongside a J-beta primer mix, a sample-barcoded 5' primer served in a second PCR lasting roughly 7 to 11 cycles. Every sample gave at least 2.5 million paired-end reads containing CDR3. A single record per CDR3 protein comes from TCRdb applying MiXCR to the 5' RACE reads. The table shows roughly 730,000 distinct CDR3 sequences, with 56% occurring only once. In the case of this clonotype: Its antigen is unknown.

The sequencing input was blood. This clonotype originated in a man aged 40-50 years in good health. The chain has TRBV20-1 and TRBJ2-1; D may be TRBD2 (6 bases). The J call may be in error: the DNA end matches TRBJ2-7 better. CDR3 protein: CSARDWGVNNEQYF. The CDR3 nucleotides read TGCAGTGCTAGAGATTGGGGGGTAAACAATGAGCAGTACTTC.